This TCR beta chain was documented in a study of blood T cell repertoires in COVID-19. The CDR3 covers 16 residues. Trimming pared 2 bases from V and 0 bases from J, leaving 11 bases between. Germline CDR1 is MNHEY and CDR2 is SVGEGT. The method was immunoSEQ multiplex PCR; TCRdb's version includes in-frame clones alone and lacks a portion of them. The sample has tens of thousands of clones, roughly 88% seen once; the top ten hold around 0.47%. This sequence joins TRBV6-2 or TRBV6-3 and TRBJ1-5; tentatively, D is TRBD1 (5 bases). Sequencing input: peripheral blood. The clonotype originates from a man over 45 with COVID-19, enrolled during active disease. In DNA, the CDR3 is TGTGCCAGCAGTTACCCCAGGGCCTATAGCAATCAGCCCCAGCATTTT. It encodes CASSYPRAYSNQPQHF.